This is a list of T cell receptor beta chains from one sample in a study of cytomegalovirus exposure and HLA in healthy donors. The method was immunoSEQ multiplex PCR; TCRdb's version includes in-frame clones alone and lacks a portion of them. The data show about 62,000 clones, around 87% seen once. Sequencing was performed on PBMCs. These receptors were collected from a young man in good health and CMV-seronegative. Both conserved end residues are part of each CDR3. D genes are given only for firm matches. Size values are once, few and many counts, or a class for expanded clones, and some rows have none.

>NA|TRBV19|NA|TRBJ2-1
CASSTTGTEQFF
TGTGCCAGTAGCACCACAGGGACGGAGCAGTTCTTC
>few|TRBV28|TRBD2|TRBJ2-2
CASGTSGGAGELFF
TGTGCCAGTGGGACTAGCGGGGGGGCCGGGGAGCTGTTTTTT
>NA|TRBV6-5|TRBD1|TRBJ1-1
CASSKGQLNTEAFF
TGTGCCAGCAGTAAGGGACAGCTGAACACTGAAGCTTTCTTT
>NA|TRBV19|TRBD1|TRBJ2-2
CASSFAGGPTGELFF
TGTGCCAGTAGTTTTGCAGGGGGCCCCACCGGGGAGCTGTTTTTT
>NA|TRBV30|NA|TRBJ1-2
CAWSEQGRSGYTF
TGTGCCTGGAGCGAACAGGGCAGGAGTGGCTACACCTTC
>NA|TRBV5-1|TRBD1|TRBJ2-2
CASTTGQGNPGELFF
TGCGCCAGCACCACGGGACAGGGGAACCCCGGGGAGCTGTTTTTT
>NA|TRBV5-1|NA|TRBJ2-3
CASSLTALTDTQYF
TGCGCCAGCAGCTTGACAGCACTCACAGATACGCAGTATTTT
>once|TRBV7-8|TRBD1|TRBJ2-1
CASSLAGTGNEQFF
TGTGCCAGCAGCTTAGCGGGGACAGGCAATGAGCAGTTCTTC
>NA|TRBV6-5|NA|TRBJ1-6
CASSLTGQPLHF
TGTGCCAGCAGTTTGACAGGTCAACCCCTCCACTTT
>few|TRBV28|TRBD1|TRBJ1-5
CASSLGTGRDQPQHF
TGTGCCAGCAGTTTAGGGACAGGAAGGGATCAGCCCCAGCATTTT
>few|TRBV29-1|TRBD1|TRBJ2-7
CSVAKKTGKLEQYF
TGCAGCGTGGCCAAGAAGACAGGGAAGTTAGAGCAGTACTTC
>NA|TRBV28|TRBD1|TRBJ1-5
CASSWGTVNQPQHF
TGTGCCAGCAGTTGGGGGACAGTCAATCAGCCCCAGCATTTT
>NA|TRBV4-2|TRBD1|TRBJ1-4
CASSQVGTGESEKLFF
TGTGCCAGCAGCCAAGTCGGGACAGGGGAAAGTGAAAAACTGTTTTTT
>NA|TRBV7-2|TRBD1|TRBJ2-7
CASSYFGQGRDEQYF
TGTGCCAGCAGTTATTTTGGACAGGGTCGGGACGAGCAGTACTTC
>few|TRBV4-2|TRBD1|TRBJ2-7
CASSQSAQGQGDYEQYF
TGTGCCAGCAGCCAATCCGCCCAGGGACAGGGGGACTACGAGCAGTACTTC
>NA|TRBV4-2|TRBD2|TRBJ2-7
CASSPLSAGVREQYF
TGTGCCAGCAGCCCCTTATCAGCGGGGGTTCGGGAGCAGTACTTC
>NA|TRBV30|TRBD2|TRBJ2-2
CATERGATNTGELFF
TGTGCCACCGAGCGGGGGGCCACGAACACCGGGGAGCTGTTTTTT
>NA|TRBV5-1|TRBD1|TRBJ2-7
CASSFGRGYEQYF
TGCGCCAGCAGCTTCGGCAGGGGGTACGAGCAGTACTTC
>NA|TRBV30|TRBD1|TRBJ1-2
CAWTMDRGDYGYTF
TGTGCCTGGACCATGGACAGGGGTGACTATGGCTACACCTTC
>NA|TRBV6-1|NA|TRBJ1-5
CALRSDTSNQPQHF
TGTGCCCTTCGATCGGACACTAGCAATCAGCCCCAGCATTTT
>NA|TRBV4-1|TRBD2|TRBJ2-1
CASSRLAAGGLYEQFF
TGCGCCAGCAGCCGCCTCGCCGCGGGGGGCCTCTATGAGCAGTTCTTC
>NA|TRBV5-1|NA|TRBJ1-6
CASRSDNGNSPLHF
TGCGCCAGCAGATCAGATAACGGGAATTCACCCCTCCACTTT
>NA|TRBV7-6|TRBD1|TRBJ2-7
CASSSSGGSSYEQYF
TGTGCCAGCAGCTCCTCAGGGGGCTCGTCCTACGAGCAGTACTTC
>NA|TRBV5-1|NA|TRBJ2-6
CASSLGNTPGANVLTF
TGCGCCAGCAGCTTGGGTAATACTCCCGGGGCCAACGTCCTGACTTTC
>NA|TRBV6-5|NA|TRBJ1-1
CASSYRVGPEAFF
TGTGCCAGCAGTTACAGGGTGGGGCCTGAAGCTTTCTTT
>NA|TRBV28|TRBD1|TRBJ2-7
CASSARDREVREQYF
TGTGCCAGCAGTGCCCGGGACAGGGAAGTTCGCGAGCAGTACTTC
>NA|TRBV11-1|TRBD2|TRBJ2-3
CASSLERGAGTDTQYF
TGTGCCAGCAGCTTAGAGCGGGGGGCCGGTACAGATACGCAGTATTTT
>NA|TRBV9|TRBD1|TRBJ1-1
CASSAGTGETEAFF
TGTGCCAGCAGCGCCGGGACAGGGGAGACTGAAGCTTTCTTT
>NA|TRBV5-4|TRBD1|TRBJ2-5
CASSLRQGVQETQYF
TGTGCCAGCAGCTTACGACAGGGGGTCCAAGAGACCCAGTACTTC
>NA|TRBV6-5|NA|TRBJ2-7
CASSYGQQSYEQYF
TGTGCCAGCAGTTACGGGCAGCAATCCTACGAGCAGTACTTC
>NA|TRBV2|TRBD1|TRBJ1-5
CASSGTGGQGQPQHF
TGTGCCAGCAGTGGCACAGGGGGGCAGGGTCAGCCCCAGCATTTT
>NA|TRBV29-1|NA|TRBJ1-2
CSLDRNYGYTF
TGCAGCCTAGACAGGAACTATGGCTACACCTTC
>NA|TRBV25-1|NA|TRBJ1-2
CASSDPAPKTDGYTF
TGTGCCAGCAGTGACCCCGCCCCCAAAACGGATGGCTACACCTTC
>NA|TRBV27|TRBD1|TRBJ1-4
CASSTGTGIEKLFF
TGTGCCAGCAGTACCGGGACAGGGATTGAAAAACTGTTTTTT
>NA|TRBV29-1|NA|TRBJ1-3
CSVVTNRENTIYF
TGCAGCGTTGTGACGAACAGGGAGAACACCATATATTTT
>NA|TRBV18|NA|TRBJ2-7
CASSPPGGTEQYF
TGTGCCAGCTCACCCCCGGGGGGCACCGAGCAGTACTTC
>NA|TRBV6-1|TRBD1|TRBJ1-2
CASSEQTGANYGYTF
TGTGCCAGCAGTGAACAAACAGGGGCTAACTATGGCTACACCTTC
>once|TRBV29-1|TRBD1|TRBJ1-2
CSVWLNRGFGGYTF
TGCAGCGTTTGGCTGAACAGGGGTTTCGGTGGCTACACCTTC
>NA|TRBV5-1|NA|TRBJ1-1
CASSDDGSGTEAFF
TGCGCCAGCAGCGATGATGGGTCGGGCACTGAAGCTTTCTTT
>NA|TRBV29-1|NA|TRBJ2-2
CSASKGTNTGELFF
TGCAGCGCCTCTAAGGGGACGAACACCGGGGAGCTGTTTTTT